The 18 T cell receptor beta chains listed next were all sequenced from one sample in a study of cytomegalovirus exposure and HLA in healthy donors. PCR used 60 Vbeta primers and 13 Jbeta primers. Profiled with immunoSEQ multiplex PCR; TCRdb holds only in-frame clones, not every one. The table counts 50,000 to 75,000 clones; roughly 2.1% lies in the top ten. The specimen was PBMCs. These receptors were collected from a woman between 18 and 29 years old in good health and CMV-seronegative.

This rearrangement joins TRBV2 to TRBJ2-5; D unclear. V shed 6 bases and J shed 3 bases, with 11 bases lying between them. This CDR3 is 13 amino acids long. Looked up from germline, CDR1 is SNHLY and CDR2 is FYNNEI. CDR3 protein: CASSLTEEETQYF. The CDR3 bases are TGTGCCAGCAGCTTGACTGAAGAAGAGACCCAGTACTTC.

The chain couples TRBV6-6 to TRBJ1-5, with 7 positions matching TRBD1. CDR3 length: 16 amino acids. The V segment lost 5 bases and the J segment 2 bases; nucleotides outside the gene matches: 9. Germline lookup yields CDR1 MNHNY and CDR2 SVGAGI (reference sequence). CDR3 in amino acids: CASSKGGRVGNQPQHF. The CDR3 coding sequence is TGTGCCAGCAGTAAAGGGGGCAGAGTGGGCAATCAGCCCCAGCATTTT.

In DNA form, the CDR3 reads TGTGCCAGCAGCTTAGGACAGCTAGCCAAAAACATTCAGTACTTC. The encoded protein is CASSLGQLAKNIQYF. The chain uses TRBV9 and TRBJ2-4, with D tentatively TRBD1 (6 bases). Deletions cut 4 bases from V and 0 bases from J, with 11 bases between. Looked up from germline, CDR1 is SGDLS and CDR2 is YYNGEE. The CDR3 is 15 amino acids.

This chain joins TRBV2 and TRBJ2-7; 10 nucleotides agree with TRBD1. The length of the CDR3 is 14 residues. V dropped 5 bases and J dropped 4; count of bases not matched to a gene: 5. Germline V gene sequence: CDR1 SNHLY, CDR2 FYNNEI. CDR3 residues: CASSRDRGSYEQYF. The CDR3 DNA reads TGTGCCAGCAGTCGGGACAGGGGTTCGTACGAGCAGTACTTC.

The gene calls are TRBV5-1 and TRBJ2-1, with D unclear. CDR1 is SGHRS, CDR2 YFSETQ, per germline. The CDR3 extends over 11 amino acids. The ends were cut back, 2 bases at V and 5 bases at J, with 2 bases in the middle. CDR3: CASSFDNEQFF. For the CDR3, the DNA is TGCGCCAGCAGCTTCGACAATGAGCAGTTCTTC.

The rearrangement joins TRBV2 to TRBJ1-1; 8 nucleotides line up with TRBD1. Germline loops: CDR1 SNHLY, CDR2 FYNNEI. V gave up 4 bases and J gave up 0 bases; unmatched junction bases: 4. The CDR3 totals 15 residues. CDR3 sequence (DNA): TGTGCCAGCAGTGTGCGGACAGGGATGAACACTGAAGCTTTCTTT. Its protein is CASSVRTGMNTEAFF. Supplemented by reference TRBV2 and TRBJ1-1, the full variable domain reads EPEVTQTPSHQVTQMGQEVILRCVPISNHLYFYWYRQILGQKVEFLVSFYNNEISEKSEIFDDQFSVERPDGSNFTLKIRSTKLEDSAMYFCASSVRTGMNTEAFFGQGTRLTVV.

J is TRBJ2-5 and V is TRBV6-6; D is possibly TRBD2 (6 bases). The V gene lost 4 bases and the J gene lost 0 bases, with 9 bases spanning the gap. Germline V gene sequence: CDR1 MNHNY, CDR2 SVGAGI (reference sequence). The CDR3 length is 14 residues. CDR3 coding DNA: TGTGCCAGCAGTTTTTGGACTAACCAAGAGACCCAGTACTTC. Translation gives CASSFWTNQETQYF.

The rearrangement joins TRBV2 to TRBJ1-2; D might be TRBD1 (6 bases). This CDR3 spans 13 amino acids. Germline-derived CDR1 and CDR2 are SNHLY and FYNNEI. Trimming removed 6 bases from V and 5 bases from J, with 13 bases in between. CDR3 coding DNA: TGTGCCAGCAGAGGACAGCCTCTTTATGGCTACACCTTC. This sequence encodes CASRGQPLYGYTF. The full variable domain, its missing parts supplied by reference TRBV2 and TRBJ1-2, is EPEVTQTPSHQVTQMGQEVILRCVPISNHLYFYWYRQILGQKVEFLVSFYNNEISEKSEIFDDQFSVERPDGSNFTLKIRSTKLEDSAMYFCASRGQPLYGYTFGSGTRLTVV.

The chain combines TRBV6-1 with TRBJ1-1; no clear D gene. Germline CDR1 is MNHNS and CDR2 is SASEGT. CDR3 length: 12 residues. Trimming took 10 bases from V and 4 from J, leaving 13 bases between them. As DNA, the CDR3 is TGTGCCACTCGACAACTTTTCACTGAAGCTTTCTTT. It encodes CATRQLFTEAFF.

The chain recombines TRBV5-1 with TRBJ2-3; TRBD1 agrees at 7 bases. This CDR3 spans 15 amino acids. V lost 4 bases, J lost 3 bases, and 8 bases stayed unmatched. Germline loops: CDR1 SGHRS, CDR2 YFSETQ. CDR3 loop: CASSIRDSPTDTQYF. The DNA for the CDR3 is TGCGCCAGCAGCATCCGGGACAGCCCGACAGATACGCAGTATTTT.

The V call is TRBV18, the J call TRBJ1-1; the match to TRBD1 covers 7 bases. The CDR3 sequence is 16 residues long. Germline CDR1 KGHSH, CDR2 LQKENI. The junction had 13 bases not matched to a gene; V was cut back by 6 bases and J by 3 bases. CDR3 DNA sequence: TGTGCCAGCTCGCCCCTACCGACAGGGTGGGACACTGAAGCTTTCTTT. Its protein is CASSPLPTGWDTEAFF.

The chain recombines TRBV7-2 with TRBJ1-1; no clear D gene. The CDR3 sequence is 13 residues long. Trimming removed 2 bases from V and 0 bases from J, with 4 bases in between. CDR1 and CDR2 from the germline V gene are SGHTA and FQGNSA. DNA of the CDR3: TGTGCCAGCAGCTTAACGGTGAACACTGAAGCTTTCTTT. Residues: CASSLTVNTEAFF. Together with reference TRBV7-2 and TRBJ1-1, the CDR3 gives the full variable domain: GAGVSQSPSNKVTEKGKDVELRCDPISGHTALYWYRQSLGQGLEFLIYFQGNSAPDKSGLPSDRFSAERTGGSVSTLTIQRTQQEDSAVYLCASSLTVNTEAFFGQGTRLTVV.

The gene calls are TRBV9 and TRBJ1-1; perhaps TRBD1 as D (5 bases). The CDR3 spans 15 residues. CDR1 SGDLS and CDR2 YYNGEE come from the germline V gene. Between the trimmed V and J ends, which lost 3 bases and 4 bases, there was a span of 16 bases. CDR3 sequence: CASSAATALGTEAFF. The CDR3 nucleotides read TGTGCCAGCAGCGCAGCGACAGCGCTGGGCACTGAAGCTTTCTTT. Full variable domain (remainder filled in from reference TRBV9 and TRBJ1-1): DSGVTQTPKHLITATGQRVTLRCSPRSGDLSVYWYQQSLDQGLQFLIQYYNGEERAKGNILERFSAQQFPDLHSELNLSSLELGDSALYFCASSAATALGTEAFFGQGTRLTVV.

This rearrangement joins TRBV9 to TRBJ1-1, with D perhaps TRBD1 (6 bases). Trimming left V 0 bases short and J 5 bases short, with 17 bases between. Germline V gene lookup returns CDR1 SGDLS and CDR2 YYNGEE. The CDR3 consists of 16 residues. CDR3 bases: TGTGCCAGCAGCGTAGAAGGGGGAGGGGGTGGGACTGAAGCTTTCTTT. It codes for CASSVEGGGGGTEAFF.

CDR3 bases: TGTGCCAGCAGCTTAACGGCCGGGGGCACTGAAGCTTTCTTT. Protein sequence: CASSLTAGGTEAFF. The chain uses TRBV7-9 and TRBJ1-1, with TRBD1 as a possible D gene (5 bases). In germline, CDR1 is SEHNR, CDR2 FQNEAQ (reference sequence). This CDR3 is 14 amino acids long. Trimming removed 2 bases from V and 4 bases from J, with 11 bases in between.

The chain uses TRBV4-1 and TRBJ1-1; 8 bases are a match to TRBD1. J gave up 4 bases and V 4 bases, and 2 bases lay outside the gene matches. The CDR3 is made up of 13 amino acids. Germline CDR1 MGHRA, CDR2 YSYEKL. The CDR3 coding sequence is TGCGCCAGCAGCCTAACAGGGGGCACTGAAGCTTTCTTT. This translates into CASSLTGGTEAFF.

V is TRBV5-4 and J is TRBJ2-1; D may be TRBD2 (6 bases). V lost 1 base to trimming and J lost 10 bases, with 12 bases between them. From germline, CDR1 is SGHNT and CDR2 YYREEE (reference sequence). The CDR3 covers 13 residues. Written as DNA, the CDR3 is TGTGCCAGCAGCTTGAGTCTAGCGAACGAGCAGTTCTTC. Encoded protein: CASSLSLANEQFF.

This chain joins TRBV4-1 and TRBJ1-2, with TRBD1 matching 7 bases. There are 14 residues in the CDR3. The germline V gene has CDR1 MGHRA and CDR2 YSYEKL. The J segment lost 7 bases and the V segment lost 3 bases, leaving 8 bases of the junction unmatched. CDR3: CASSQQTGFSGYTF. CDR3 nucleotide sequence: TGCGCCAGCAGCCAGCAGACAGGGTTTTCTGGCTACACCTTC.